This paragraph covers one T cell receptor beta chain sequence. As originally analysed: Amplification with reference gene primers provided the estimates of nucleated cell counts. The protocol was immunoSEQ multiplex PCR, while the TCRdb copy is restricted to in-frame clones and leaves out a portion. From that table come the V and J calls and clone size; the DNA was used to work out D and trimming. The sample includes under 250,000 clones, around 82% of them seen just once. This sample was taken from a study of blood T cell repertoires in COVID-19. Overall study: Some COVID-19 samples were acute and others convalescent; all came from the United States, Italy and Spain. The analysed material was cDNA or gDNA that came from T cells, B-cell-depleted T cells, or PBMCs.

The ends were cut back, 6 bases at V and 0 bases at J, with 17 bases in the middle. Looked up from germline, CDR1 is SNHLY and CDR2 is FYNNEI. The CDR3 contains 17 residues. This TCR was recovered from a woman in her thirties or forties with acute or convalescent COVID-19. The source material was peripheral blood. This sequence joins TRBV2 and TRBJ1-4; tentative D call: TRBD1 (5 bases). The CDR3 DNA reads TGTGCCAGCAGGGAATCAGGACATATTGCAACTAATGAAAAACTGTTTTTT. This sequence encodes CASRESGHIATNEKLFF. The whole variable domain, filled in from reference TRBV2 and TRBJ1-4, reads EPEVTQTPSHQVTQMGQEVILRCVPISNHLYFYWYRQILGQKVEFLVSFYNNEISEKSEIFDDQFSVERPDGSNFTLKIRSTKLEDSAMYFCASRESGHIATNEKLFFGSGTQLSVL.